This T cell receptor beta chain was captured in a study of beta chain features in type 1 diabetes. V shed 2 bases and J 4 bases; nucleotides not matched to a gene: 3. This CDR3 contains 14 residues. Per germline, CDR1 MGHRA and CDR2 YSYEKL. In the case of this clone: The sample holds other DNA sequences that translate to the same CDR3.

Expressed TCRB transcripts were sequenced because the entire RNA isolate underwent reverse transcription. TCRdb's table, derived via immunoSEQ multiplex PCR, lists solely in-frame clones and lacks some. The table shows about 350,000 clones, with about 20% occurring only once. Purities in excess of 95% were seen in all sorted populations. The rearrangement links TRBV4-1 to TRBJ2-7, with TRBD1 matching 9 bases. Sequencing input: naive CD4+ T cells from blood. The clonotype comes from a woman aged 18-29 years in good health. The CDR3 coding sequence is TGCGCCAGCAGCCAACCGGGACAGGGTTACGAGCAGTACTTC. As protein: CASSQPGQGYEQYF.